This T cell receptor beta chain was sequenced during a study of technical replicates of blood from a handful of donors. Germline lookup yields CDR1 SEHNR and CDR2 FQNEAQ (reference sequence). The CDR3 runs to 15 residues. The J segment lost 3 bases and the V segment lost 5 bases, leaving 10 bases of the junction unmatched. TCRdb keeps only in-frame clones here, not all; method: immunoSEQ multiplex PCR. The table has about 100,000 clones, around 95% seen once. Sequencing used T cells isolated from PBMCs. This sequence joins TRBV7-9 and TRBJ2-7; TRBD2 matches at 7 bases. This receptor was obtained from a human donor in good health. The CDR3, as DNA: TGTGCCAGCAGCCAAGAACGGGAGGCCTTCTACGAGCAGTACTTC. This sequence encodes CASSQEREAFYEQYF.